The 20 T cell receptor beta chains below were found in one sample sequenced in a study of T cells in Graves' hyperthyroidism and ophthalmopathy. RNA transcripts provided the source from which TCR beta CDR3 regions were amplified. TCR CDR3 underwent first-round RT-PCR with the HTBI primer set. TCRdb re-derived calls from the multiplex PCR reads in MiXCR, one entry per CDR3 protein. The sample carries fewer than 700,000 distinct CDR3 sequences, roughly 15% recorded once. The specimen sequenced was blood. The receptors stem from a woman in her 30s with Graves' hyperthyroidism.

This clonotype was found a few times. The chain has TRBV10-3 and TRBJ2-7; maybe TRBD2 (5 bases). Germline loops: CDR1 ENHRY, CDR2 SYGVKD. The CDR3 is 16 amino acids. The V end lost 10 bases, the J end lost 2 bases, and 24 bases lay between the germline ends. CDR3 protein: CATRGWGAIEPYEQYF. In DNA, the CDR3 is TGTGCCACCAGAGGGTGGGGAGCGATAGAGCCCTACGAGCAGTACTTC.

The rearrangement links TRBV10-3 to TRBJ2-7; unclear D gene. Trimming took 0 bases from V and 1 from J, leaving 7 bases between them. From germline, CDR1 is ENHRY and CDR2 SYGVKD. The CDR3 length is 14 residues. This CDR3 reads CAISESLESYEQYF. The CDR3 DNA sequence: TGTGCCATCAGTGAGTCTCTAGAGTCCTACGAGCAGTACTTC.

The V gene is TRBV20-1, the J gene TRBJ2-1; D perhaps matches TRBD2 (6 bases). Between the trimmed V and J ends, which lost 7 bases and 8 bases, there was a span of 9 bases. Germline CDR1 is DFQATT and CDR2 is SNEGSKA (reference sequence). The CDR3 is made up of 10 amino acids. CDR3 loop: CSVSGYEQFF. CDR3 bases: TGCAGTGTTAGCGGATATGAGCAGTTCTTC.

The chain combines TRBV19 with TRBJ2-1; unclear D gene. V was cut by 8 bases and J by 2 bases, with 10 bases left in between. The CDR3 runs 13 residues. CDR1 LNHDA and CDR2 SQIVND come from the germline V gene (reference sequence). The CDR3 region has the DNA TGTGCCAGTGGAAGTACAACCTACAATGAGCAGTTCTTC. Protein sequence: CASGSTTYNEQFF.

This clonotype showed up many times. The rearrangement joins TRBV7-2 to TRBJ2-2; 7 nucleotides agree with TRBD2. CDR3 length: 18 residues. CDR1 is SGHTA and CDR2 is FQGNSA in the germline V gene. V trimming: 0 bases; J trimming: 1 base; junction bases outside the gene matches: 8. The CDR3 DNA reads TGTGCCAGCAGCTTAGCATTCTTGCCGGGAGGGAACACCGGGGAGCTGTTTTTT. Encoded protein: CASSLAFLPGGNTGELFF.

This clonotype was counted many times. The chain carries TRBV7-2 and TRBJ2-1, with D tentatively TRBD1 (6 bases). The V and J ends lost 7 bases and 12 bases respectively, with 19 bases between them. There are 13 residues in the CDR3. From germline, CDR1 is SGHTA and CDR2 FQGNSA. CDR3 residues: CASTQRSVGAQFF. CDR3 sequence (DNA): TGTGCCAGCACCCAACGCTCGGTGGGGGCGCAGTTCTTC.

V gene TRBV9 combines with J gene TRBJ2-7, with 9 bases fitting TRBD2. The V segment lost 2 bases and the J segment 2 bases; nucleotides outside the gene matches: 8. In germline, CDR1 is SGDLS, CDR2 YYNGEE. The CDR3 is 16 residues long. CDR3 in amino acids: CASSVGAGGDTYEQYF. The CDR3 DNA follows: TGTGCCAGCAGCGTGGGAGCGGGGGGAGATACCTACGAGCAGTACTTC.

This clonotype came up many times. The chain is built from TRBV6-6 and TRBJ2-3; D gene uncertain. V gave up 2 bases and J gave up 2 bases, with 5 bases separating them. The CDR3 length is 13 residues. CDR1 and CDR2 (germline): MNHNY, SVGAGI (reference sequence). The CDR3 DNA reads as TGTGCCAGCAGTTACGAAATCACAGATACGCAGTATTTT. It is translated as CASSYEITDTQYF.

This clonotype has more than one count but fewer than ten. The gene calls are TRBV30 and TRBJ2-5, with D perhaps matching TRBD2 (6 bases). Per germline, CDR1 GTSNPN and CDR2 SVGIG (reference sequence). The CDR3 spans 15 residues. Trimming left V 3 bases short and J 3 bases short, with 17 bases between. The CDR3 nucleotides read TGTGCCTGGAGCATTCCGGGAGCATTAAAAGAGACCCAGTACTTC. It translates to CAWSIPGALKETQYF. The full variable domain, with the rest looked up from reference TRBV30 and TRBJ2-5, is SQTIHQWPATLVQPVGSPLSLECTVEGTSNPNLYWYRQAAGRGLQLLFYSVGIGQISSEVPQNLSASRPQDRQFILSSKKLLLSDSGFYLCAWSIPGALKETQYFGPGTRLLVL.

DNA for the CDR3: TGTGCCATCATCGACAGGGGGAGTGAGCAGTTCTTC. It encodes CAIIDRGSEQFF. The chain employs TRBV10-3 and TRBJ2-1; 9 nucleotides line up with TRBD1. V lost 7 bases to trimming and J lost 9 bases; unmatched junction nucleotides: 4. This CDR3 has 12 amino acids. The germline gives CDR1 ENHRY, CDR2 SYGVKD.

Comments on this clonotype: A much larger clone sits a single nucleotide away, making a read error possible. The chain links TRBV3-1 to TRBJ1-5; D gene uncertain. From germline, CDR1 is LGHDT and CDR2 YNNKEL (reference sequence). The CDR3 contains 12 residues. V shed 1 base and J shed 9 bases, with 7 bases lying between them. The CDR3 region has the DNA TGTGCCAGCAGCCAAGGGCGGGGGCCCCAGCATTTT. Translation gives CASSQGRGPQHF. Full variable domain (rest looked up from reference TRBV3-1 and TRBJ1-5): DTAVSQTPKYLVTQMGNDKSIKCEQNLGHDTMYWYKQDSKKFLKIMFSYNNKELIINETVPNRFSPKSPDKAHLNLHINSLELGDSAVYFCASSQGRGPQHFGDGTRLSIL.

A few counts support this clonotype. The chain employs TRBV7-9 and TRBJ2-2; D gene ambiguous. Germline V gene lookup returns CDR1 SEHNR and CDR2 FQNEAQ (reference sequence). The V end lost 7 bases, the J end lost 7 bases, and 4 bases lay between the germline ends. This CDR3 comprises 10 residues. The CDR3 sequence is CASTDGELFF. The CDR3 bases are TGTGCCAGCACCGACGGGGAGCTGTTTTTT.

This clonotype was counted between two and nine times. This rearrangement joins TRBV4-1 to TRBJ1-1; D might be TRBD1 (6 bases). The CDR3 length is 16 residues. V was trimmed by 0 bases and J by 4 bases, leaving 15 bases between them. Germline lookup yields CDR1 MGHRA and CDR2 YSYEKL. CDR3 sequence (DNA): TGCGCCAGCAGCCAAGATCGGGTCAGGGGCGTCACTGAAGCTTTCTTT. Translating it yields CASSQDRVRGVTEAFF.

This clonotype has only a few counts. CDR3 residues: CAWKKDNRDLISGNTIYF. The CDR3, as DNA: TGTGCCTGGAAAAAGGACAACAGAGACCTTATCTCTGGAAACACCATATATTTT. The chain combines TRBV30 with TRBJ1-3; D is perhaps TRBD1 (5 bases). Germline assignment: CDR1 GTSNPN and CDR2 SVGIG (reference sequence). The CDR3 consists of 18 residues. V was pared by 4 bases and J by 0 bases, with 22 bases between.

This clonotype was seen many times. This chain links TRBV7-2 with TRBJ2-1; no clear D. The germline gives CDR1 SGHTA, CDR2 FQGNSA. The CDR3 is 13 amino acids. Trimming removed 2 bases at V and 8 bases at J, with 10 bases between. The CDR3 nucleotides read TGTGCCAGCAGCTTAACTCAGTTCCATGAGCAGTTCTTC. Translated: CASSLTQFHEQFF.

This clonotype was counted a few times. The DNA for the CDR3 is TGTGCCAGCAGTCCAAGTTCCAAATCGGAGCAGTACTTC. It specifies CASSPSSKSEQYF. The V call is TRBV16, the J call TRBJ2-7, with D hard to call. V was cut by 6 bases and J by 7 bases, with 16 bases left in between. Germline CDR1 and CDR2: KGHSY and FQNENV. The CDR3 length is 13 residues.

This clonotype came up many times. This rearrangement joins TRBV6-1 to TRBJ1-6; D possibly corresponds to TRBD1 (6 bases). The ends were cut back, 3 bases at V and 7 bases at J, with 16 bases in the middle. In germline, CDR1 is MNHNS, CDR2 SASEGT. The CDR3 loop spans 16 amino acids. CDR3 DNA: TGTGCCAGCAGTGACTTCACAGGGACGGGGAATTCACCCCTCCACTTT. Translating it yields CASSDFTGTGNSPLHF.

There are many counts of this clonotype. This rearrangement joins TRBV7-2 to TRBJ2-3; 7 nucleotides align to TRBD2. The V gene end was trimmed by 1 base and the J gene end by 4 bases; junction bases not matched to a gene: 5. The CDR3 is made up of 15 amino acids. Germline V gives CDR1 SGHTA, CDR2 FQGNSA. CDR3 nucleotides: TGTGCCAGCAGCTTAGTCTGGCTAGCGGCAGATACGCAGTATTTT. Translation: CASSLVWLAADTQYF.

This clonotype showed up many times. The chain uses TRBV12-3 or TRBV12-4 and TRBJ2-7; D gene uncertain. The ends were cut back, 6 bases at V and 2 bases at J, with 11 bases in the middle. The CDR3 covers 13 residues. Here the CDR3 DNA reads TGTGCCAGCAGACAGACTGGGACCTACGAGCAGTACTTC. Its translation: CASRQTGTYEQYF.

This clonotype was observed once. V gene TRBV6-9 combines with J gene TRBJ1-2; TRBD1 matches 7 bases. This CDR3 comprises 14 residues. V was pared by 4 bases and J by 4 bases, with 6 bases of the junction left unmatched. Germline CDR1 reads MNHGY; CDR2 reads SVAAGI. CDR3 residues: CASSLGGVLYGYTF. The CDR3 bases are TGTGCCAGCAGTTTAGGGGGCGTTCTCTATGGCTACACCTTC.